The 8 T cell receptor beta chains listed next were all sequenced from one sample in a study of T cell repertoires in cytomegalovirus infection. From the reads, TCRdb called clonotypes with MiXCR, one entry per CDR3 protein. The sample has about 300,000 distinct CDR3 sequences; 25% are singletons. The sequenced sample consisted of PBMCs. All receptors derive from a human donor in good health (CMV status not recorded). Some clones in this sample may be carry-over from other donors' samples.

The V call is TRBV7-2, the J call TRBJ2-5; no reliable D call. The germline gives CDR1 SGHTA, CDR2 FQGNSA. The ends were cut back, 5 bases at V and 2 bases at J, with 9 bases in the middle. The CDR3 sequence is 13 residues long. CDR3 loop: CASSPVGQETQYF. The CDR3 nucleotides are TGTGCCAGCAGCCCGGTAGGGCAAGAGACCCAGTACTTC.

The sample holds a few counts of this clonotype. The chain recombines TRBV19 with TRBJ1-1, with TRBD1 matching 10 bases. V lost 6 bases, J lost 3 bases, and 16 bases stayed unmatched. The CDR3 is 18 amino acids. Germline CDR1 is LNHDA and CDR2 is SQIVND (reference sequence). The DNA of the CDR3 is TGTGCCAGTAGCCCTGCTCATGGACAGGGGGGTGTTGACACTGAAGCTTTCTTT. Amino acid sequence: CASSPAHGQGGVDTEAFF.

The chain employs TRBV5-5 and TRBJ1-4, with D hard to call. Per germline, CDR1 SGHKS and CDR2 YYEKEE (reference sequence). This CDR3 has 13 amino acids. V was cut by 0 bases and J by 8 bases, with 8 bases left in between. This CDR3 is CASSLVGREKLFF. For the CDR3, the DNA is TGTGCCAGCAGCTTGGTGGGTCGGGAAAAACTGTTTTTT. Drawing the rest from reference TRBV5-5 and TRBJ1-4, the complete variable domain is DAGVTQSPTHLIKTRGQQVTLRCSPISGHKSVSWYQQVLGQGPQFIFQYYEKEERGRGNFPDRFSARQFPNYSSELNVNALLLGDSALYLCASSLVGREKLFFGSGTQLSVL.

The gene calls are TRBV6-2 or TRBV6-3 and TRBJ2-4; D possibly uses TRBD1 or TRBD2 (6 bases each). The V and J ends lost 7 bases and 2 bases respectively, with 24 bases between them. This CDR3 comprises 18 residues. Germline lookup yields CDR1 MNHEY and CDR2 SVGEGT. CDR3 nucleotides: TGTGCCAGCATGGGGGGCCCGACCTGGGCTCTGTCCAAAAACATTCAGTACTTC. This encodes CASMGGPTWALSKNIQYF.

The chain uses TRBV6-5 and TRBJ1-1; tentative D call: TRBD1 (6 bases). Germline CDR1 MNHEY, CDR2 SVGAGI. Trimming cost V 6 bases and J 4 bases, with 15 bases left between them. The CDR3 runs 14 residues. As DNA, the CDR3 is TGTGCCAGCAGGTACAGGGCCGGAGGCACTGAAGCTTTCTTT. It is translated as CASRYRAGGTEAFF.

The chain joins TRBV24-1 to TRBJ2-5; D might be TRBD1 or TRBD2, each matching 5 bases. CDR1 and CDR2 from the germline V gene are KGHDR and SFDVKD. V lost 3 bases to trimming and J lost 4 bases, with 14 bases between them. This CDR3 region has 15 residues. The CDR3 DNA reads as TGTGCCACCAGTGATCCGGTCGGGGACGCAGAGACCCAGTACTTC. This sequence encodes CATSDPVGDAETQYF.

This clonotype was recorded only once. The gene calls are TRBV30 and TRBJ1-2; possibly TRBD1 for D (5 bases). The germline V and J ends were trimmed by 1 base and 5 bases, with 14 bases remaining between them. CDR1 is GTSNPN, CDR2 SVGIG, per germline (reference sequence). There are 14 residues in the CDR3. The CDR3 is CAWSGDGTAYGYTF. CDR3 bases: TGTGCCTGGAGTGGCGACGGGACGGCATATGGCTACACCTTC.

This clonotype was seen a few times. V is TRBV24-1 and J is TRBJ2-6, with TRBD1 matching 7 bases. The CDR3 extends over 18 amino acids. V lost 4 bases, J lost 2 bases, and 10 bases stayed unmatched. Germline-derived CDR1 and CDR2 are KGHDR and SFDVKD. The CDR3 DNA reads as TGTGCCACCAGTGACCCACGAGGGGGCAACGCTGGGGCCAACGTCCTGACTTTC. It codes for CATSDPRGGNAGANVLTF.